This TCR beta chain came from a study of blood T cell repertoires in COVID-19. Study details: Researchers got acute and convalescent COVID-19 samples from the United States, Italy and Spain. Sample material is recorded as cDNA or gDNA derived from T cells, B-cell-depleted T cells, or PBMCs.

Authors' methods: The authors estimated nucleated cell counts from reference gene primer amplification. Some clones are missing from TCRdb's copy, which holds only in-frame ones; the method was immunoSEQ multiplex PCR. The V and J calls and clone size are taken from that table; D and trimming were inferred from the DNA. The data show over 60,000 clones, roughly nine tenths seen once. Germline V gene sequence: CDR1 SGHKS, CDR2 YYEKEE (reference sequence). V lost 0 bases, J lost 0 bases, and 2 bases stayed unmatched. The CDR3 runs to 15 residues. The sequenced sample consisted of peripheral blood. The gene calls are TRBV5-5 and TRBJ2-7; 8 bases are shared with TRBD2. The clonotype comes from an elderly woman with active or convalescent COVID-19. The DNA of the CDR3 is TGTGCCAGCAGCTTGGGCGGGGGGAACTCCTACGAGCAGTACTTC. As protein: CASSLGGGNSYEQYF.